Below, 2 T cell receptor beta chains from the same sample are listed, as sequenced in a study of OX40 agonist ivuxolimab in advanced cancers. Profiled with immunoSEQ multiplex PCR; TCRdb holds only in-frame clones, not every one. This table holds under 85,000 clones, approximately 85% found once. The sample here was CD4+ or CD8+ T cells sorted from blood, taken in a trial of the OX40 agonist ivuxolimab. The receptors shown here come from an adult with an advanced solid tumor such as melanoma, head and neck, liver or kidney cancer.

The chain uses TRBV5-1 and TRBJ2-1; D is ambiguous. Trimming took off 1 base at V and 13 bases at J, with 12 bases between the two ends. The CDR3 has 12 amino acids. Germline-derived CDR1 and CDR2 are SGHRS and YFSETQ. The CDR3: CASSLSSGIQFF. CDR3 in DNA: TGCGCCAGCAGCTTGTCCTCGGGTATCCAGTTCTTC.

This chain links TRBV18 with TRBJ2-1, with 9 nucleotides matching TRBD1. The CDR3 totals 15 residues. The V gene end was trimmed by 5 bases and the J gene end by 9 bases; junction bases not matched to a gene: 11. The germline V gene has CDR1 KGHSH and CDR2 LQKENI. This CDR3 is CASSYRDRVSGEQFF. CDR3 bases: TGTGCCAGCTCATACCGGGACAGGGTTTCGGGTGAGCAGTTCTTC.